Shown below are 26 T cell receptor beta chains from a single sample sequenced in a study of blood T cell repertoires in COVID-19. The repertoire was sequenced with immunoSEQ multiplex PCR; TCRdb's copy has only in-frame clones and lacks some. The sample holds over 100,000 clones, roughly 76% seen once. Material: peripheral blood. The origin of the receptors is a human donor in a cohort sampled during active COVID-19.

The chain links TRBV13 to TRBJ2-7, with a tentative D call TRBD2 (5 bases). The germline CDR1 and CDR2 sequences are PRHDT and FYEKMQ (reference sequence). V gave up 4 bases and J gave up 3 bases, with 19 bases separating them. The CDR3 totals 16 residues. The DNA for the CDR3 is TGTGCCAGCAGCTCCACCGCCGGGAAAAACCTCTACGAGCAGTACTTC. It encodes CASSSTAGKNLYEQYF.

Details on this clone: Other DNA sequences in this specimen translate into the identical CDR3. The gene calls are TRBV28 and TRBJ2-7; TRBD1 matches 9 bases. The CDR3 covers 15 residues. The V segment lost 3 bases and the J segment 3 bases; nucleotides outside the gene matches: 6. Germline V gene data show CDR1 as MDHEN and CDR2 as SYDVKM. CDR3 sequence (DNA): TGTGCCAGCAGTTTTAGGGACAGGGCTATCTACGAGCAGTACTTC. Residues: CASSFRDRAIYEQYF.

The chain has TRBV10-3 and TRBJ2-5; 11 bases are shared with TRBD2. CDR1 is ENHRY and CDR2 is SYGVKD in the germline V gene. This CDR3 is 13 amino acids long. With 10 bases clipped from V and 5 bases from J, the junction kept 6 bases outside the gene matches. CDR3 DNA sequence: TGTGCCACAGGACTAGCGGGCGGGGAGACCCAGTACTTC. As protein: CATGLAGGETQYF.

The chain carries TRBV4-3 and TRBJ2-6; TRBD1 matches 10 bases. The J segment lost 4 bases and the V segment lost 4 bases, leaving 10 bases of the junction unmatched. The CDR3 is 18 amino acids. Looked up from germline, CDR1 is LGHNA and CDR2 is YSLEER. Here the CDR3 DNA reads TGCGCCAGCAGCCCTCAACCCGGGACAGGGGCGGGGGCCAACGTCCTGACTTTC. Translation gives CASSPQPGTGAGANVLTF.

This chain connects TRBV7-8 to TRBJ2-5; 9 bases align to TRBD2. The germline V gene encodes CDR1 SGHVS and CDR2 FQNEAQ. The CDR3 has 14 amino acids. After removal of 1 base from V and 7 bases from J, the junction contained 4 bases not matched to a gene. This CDR3 reads CASSLEGREGTQYF. The CDR3 region has the DNA TGTGCCAGCAGCTTAGAAGGGCGGGAGGGGACCCAGTACTTC.

The chain links TRBV10-3 to TRBJ1-4; TRBD1 matches 8 bases. With V trimmed by 4 bases and J by 7 bases, 5 bases remained unmatched. CDR3 length: 14 amino acids. Germline V lookup: CDR1 ENHRY, CDR2 SYGVKD. CDR3 nucleotides: TGTGCCATCAGTGGTGGGGACAGGCGTGAAAAACTGTTTTTT. Residues: CAISGGDRREKLFF.

The rearrangement links TRBV7-9 to TRBJ1-4; 7 bases are a match to TRBD1. The CDR3 has 16 amino acids. V lost 5 bases, J lost 1 base, and 7 bases stayed unmatched. The germline V gene encodes CDR1 SEHNR and CDR2 FQNEAQ (reference sequence). The CDR3 sequence: CASSIQGFLTNEKLFF. The CDR3 nucleotides read TGTGCCAGCAGCATACAGGGGTTTTTAACTAATGAAAAACTGTTTTTT.

The genes are TRBV30 and TRBJ1-5; D may be TRBD1 (6 bases). This CDR3 has 16 amino acids. Deletions cut 3 bases from V and 2 bases from J, with 17 bases between. The germline CDR1 and CDR2 sequences are GTSNPN and SVGIG (reference sequence). The CDR3 spells CAWSPRGGMGNQPQHF. The DNA of the CDR3 is TGTGCCTGGAGCCCTAGGGGGGGGATGGGCAATCAGCCCCAGCATTTT. The entire variable domain, with the rest obtained from reference TRBV30 and TRBJ1-5, is as follows: SQTIHQWPATLVQPVGSPLSLECTVEGTSNPNLYWYRQAAGRGLQLLFYSVGIGQISSEVPQNLSASRPQDRQFILSSKKLLLSDSGFYLCAWSPRGGMGNQPQHFGDGTRLSIL.

V is TRBV4-3 and J is TRBJ2-1, with 11 nucleotides matching TRBD2. The CDR3 is 15 amino acids. With V trimmed by 5 bases and J by 7 bases, 7 bases remained unmatched. Germline V CDR1 and CDR2: LGHNA, YSLEER. The CDR3 loop reads CASSYLAGGNNEQFF. CDR3 DNA: TGCGCCAGCAGCTATCTAGCGGGGGGCAATAATGAGCAGTTCTTC.

The genes are TRBV10-3 and TRBJ2-5, with 9 bases matching TRBD2. CDR3 length equals 14 residues. Losses at the gene ends were 7 bases for V and 2 bases for J; bases not matched to a gene: 5. CDR1 ENHRY and CDR2 SYGVKD come from the germline V gene. CDR3 nucleotide sequence: TGTGCCATCACCGCCACTAGCGGGCAAGAGACCCAGTACTTC. Translating gives CAITATSGQETQYF.

The chain combines TRBV6-5 with TRBJ2-3, with D maybe TRBD1 (5 bases). Germline V gene sequence: CDR1 MNHEY, CDR2 SVGAGI. The CDR3 covers 15 residues. V was shortened by 6 bases and J by 4 bases, with 17 bases between the two germline ends. Here the CDR3 DNA reads TGTGCCAGCAGCCTTACTGGCAGGGATCCAGATACGCAGTATTTT. Translating gives CASSLTGRDPDTQYF.

This chain links TRBV6-2 or TRBV6-3 with TRBJ1-2, with 8 bases identical to TRBD1. The CDR3 is 14 residues long. After removal of 2 bases from V and 6 bases from J, the junction contained 5 bases not matched to a gene. The germline CDR1 and CDR2 sequences are MNHEY and SVGEGT. CDR3 residues: CASSYVGRGHGYTF. The CDR3 nucleotides read TGTGCCAGCAGTTACGTGGGCAGGGGGCATGGCTACACCTTC.

The V and J genes are TRBV27 and TRBJ2-7, with TRBD2 as a possible D gene (6 bases). Trimming took 2 bases from V and 5 from J, leaving 13 bases between them. This CDR3 spans 14 amino acids. In germline, CDR1 is MNHEY, CDR2 SMNVEV (reference sequence). The CDR3 DNA reads as TGTGCCAGCAGTTTACGGAGGGCTGTCGACGAGCAGTACTTC. The encoded protein is CASSLRRAVDEQYF.

This clone has more than one count but fewer than ten. Other DNA sequences in this specimen translate into the identical CDR3. The rearrangement uses TRBV7-2 and TRBJ1-5; D not resolved. CDR3 length: 16 residues. Trimming left V 5 bases short and J 0 bases short, with 14 bases between. CDR1 is SGHTA and CDR2 is FQGNSA in the germline V gene. CDR3 sequence reads: CASSPRRGDSNQPQHF. The CDR3 DNA follows: TGTGCCAGCAGCCCCCGGAGAGGCGATAGCAATCAGCCCCAGCATTTT.

Only one count was recorded for this clone. The rearrangement links TRBV21-1 to TRBJ1-5. TRBV21-1 represents a pseudogene. The CDR3 is 12 residues long. The DNA of the CDR3 is TGTGCCAGCAGCAAAGCCGGTCAGCCCCAGCATTTT. Amino acid sequence: CASSKAGQPQHF.

The V and J genes are TRBV7-9 and TRBJ2-7; TRBD1 aligns across 7 bases. V lost 5 bases, J lost 1 base, and 8 bases stayed unmatched. Germline V gene data show CDR1 as SEHNR and CDR2 as FQNEAQ (reference sequence). The CDR3 has 15 residues. The CDR3 bases are TGTGCCAGCAGCCCCCGGGACAGCGATTCCTACGAGCAGTACTTC. It is translated as CASSPRDSDSYEQYF.

Only one count was recorded for this clone. The CDR3, as DNA: TGTGCCAGCAGCTCAAGGGGGGGCCGGGCGGAGACCCAGTACTTC. Translating it yields CASSSRGGRAETQYF. The gene calls are TRBV7-2 and TRBJ2-5; TRBD2 is a possible D gene (7 bases). The germline V and J ends were trimmed by 4 bases and 5 bases, with 17 bases remaining between them. The germline V gene has CDR1 SGHTA and CDR2 FQGNSA. The CDR3 length is 15 residues.

V is TRBV10-2 and J is TRBJ1-3; the D gene is possibly TRBD1 (5 bases). This CDR3 is built from 14 residues. Germline values: CDR1 WSHSY, CDR2 SAAADI. V shed 5 bases and J shed 1 base, with 9 bases lying between them. The CDR3 bases are TGCGCCAGCAGTCTTGGGGCATCTGGAAACACCATATATTTT. It encodes CASSLGASGNTIYF.

The rearrangement joins TRBV20-1 to TRBJ2-3; 7 bases line up with TRBD1. The germline CDR1 and CDR2 sequences are DFQATT and SNEGSKA (reference sequence). This CDR3 comprises 13 residues. The V gene end was trimmed by 3 bases and the J gene end by 4 bases; junction bases not matched to a gene: 4. The CDR3 region has the DNA TGCAGTGCTAGTCTCCAGGGGGCAGATACGCAGTATTTT. Translated: CSASLQGADTQYF.

This chain uses TRBV5-4 with TRBJ1-1, with 10 nucleotides matching TRBD1. The V segment lost 0 bases and the J segment 5 bases; nucleotides outside the gene matches: 10. There are 17 residues in the CDR3. Germline loops: CDR1 SGHNT, CDR2 YYREEE (reference sequence). In DNA, the CDR3 is TGTGCCAGCAGCTTGGCGGCGGGACAGGGGCGGGGGACTGAAGCTTTCTTT. The encoded protein is CASSLAAGQGRGTEAFF.

The J gene is TRBJ1-5, the V gene TRBV11-2; 7 bases are shared with TRBD1. The CDR3 is 14 residues long. Trimming removed 5 bases from V and 6 bases from J; junction bases left unmatched: 7. Germline V CDR1 and CDR2: SGHAT, FQNNGV. The CDR3 DNA is TGTGCCAGCAGCCCAACAGGGGCGGGTCAGCCCCAGCATTTT. It is translated as CASSPTGAGQPQHF.

The gene calls are TRBV28 and TRBJ2-3; 8 bases align to TRBD1. The CDR3 runs 20 residues. Germline lookup yields CDR1 MDHEN and CDR2 SYDVKM. V was clipped by 2 bases and J by 3 bases; unmatched bases: 19. The CDR3 region has the DNA TGTGCCAGCAGTTTACGGGTACAGGGGGTGAGGGGATCCACAACAGATACGCAGTATTTT. This codes for CASSLRVQGVRGSTTDTQYF.

The V and J genes are TRBV5-6 and TRBJ2-2; D unresolved. V shed 3 bases and J shed 8 bases, with 17 bases lying between them. The CDR3 consists of 15 residues. The germline V gene has CDR1 SGHDT and CDR2 YYEEEE. CDR3 nucleotide sequence: TGTGCCAGCAGCTACCCGAGCCGCCAACCGGGGGAGCTGTTTTTT. Amino acid sequence: CASSYPSRQPGELFF.

The chain combines TRBV10-3 with TRBJ2-7, with 9 bases fitting TRBD1. The J segment lost 6 bases and the V segment lost 7 bases, leaving 1 base of the junction unmatched. CDR3 length equals 11 residues. Germline loops: CDR1 ENHRY, CDR2 SYGVKD. CDR3 in DNA: TGTGCCATCAAGGACAGGGGCGAGCAGTACTTC. The encoded protein is CAIKDRGEQYF.

The CDR3 here is CASKWGGGRPWDTIYF. The CDR3 DNA is TGTGCCAGTAAATGGGGCGGCGGACGACCGTGGGACACCATATATTTT. V is TRBV19 and J is TRBJ1-3, with D perhaps matching TRBD1 (5 bases). The CDR3 spans 16 residues. V was pared by 7 bases and J by 8 bases, with 24 bases between. Per germline, CDR1 LNHDA and CDR2 SQIVND (reference sequence).

With respect to this clone: Other DNA variants within this sample encode the same CDR3. The chain links TRBV4-1 to TRBJ1-1; a weak D match, TRBD1 (6 bases). V lost 0 bases and J 5 bases, leaving 10 bases between the germline ends. The germline V gene has CDR1 MGHRA and CDR2 YSYEKL. This CDR3 has 14 amino acids. DNA of the CDR3: TGCGCCAGCAGCCAAGATTTGGGGGCGACTGAAGCTTTCTTT. It translates to CASSQDLGATEAFF.